This T cell receptor beta chain appears in the sequencing data of a study of T cell changes during pregnancy in multiple sclerosis. TCRdb's table, derived via immunoSEQ multiplex PCR, lists solely in-frame clones and lacks some. The table lists 65,000 to 75,000 clones, roughly 89% of them singletons. CDR3 length: 15 amino acids. Germline assignment: CDR1 MNHEY and CDR2 SVGAGI. V lost 6 bases, J lost 0 bases, and 5 bases stayed unmatched. This receptor was taken from a female donor in good health, enrolled as a control in a pregnancy study. The sample consisted of peripheral blood, taken in the third trimester of pregnancy. V gene TRBV6-5 combines with J gene TRBJ1-5, with TRBD1 matching 7 bases. In DNA, the CDR3 is TGTGCCAGCAGCGGGACAGTTGATAGCAATCAGCCCCAGCATTTT. This translates into CASSGTVDSNQPQHF.